This T cell receptor beta chain was recovered during a study of shared clonotypes between healthy human individuals. On the study more broadly: The study used three CD4 naive, three CD4 memory, two CD8 naive and one CD8 memory plate per donor.

Assay used: immunoSEQ multiplex PCR; TCRdb lists only in-frame clones, some missing. Among roughly 2 million clones listed, nearly 97% were seen once. The clonotype was recovered from a man in his late teens or twenties in good health. Sequencing was performed on naive CD4+ T cells sorted from blood. The sample's subset: CD45RA+ positively selected.

In DNA, the CDR3 is TGTGCCAGCAGCTTAGATTCGGGAGACACTGAAGCTTTCTTT. This codes for CASSLDSGDTEAFF. This rearrangement joins TRBV7-9 to TRBJ1-1; D is ambiguous. With 1 base removed from V and 3 bases from J, the gap between germline ends came to 9 bases. The CDR3 consists of 14 residues. CDR1 SEHNR and CDR2 FQNEAQ come from the germline V gene (reference sequence).